This T cell receptor (beta chain) derives from a study of neurological immune-mediated disorders. The study's findings and limits: No expanded-clone CDR3 amino acid sequence recurred across subjects, suggesting private TCR-beta repertoires.

TCRdb re-called the 5' RACE reads through MiXCR, storing one row per CDR3 protein. The table lists about 46,000 distinct CDR3 sequences, around 1.9% of them singletons. This clonotype was seen many times. The antigen is not known. This CDR3 is 13 amino acids long. V lost 7 bases and J 7 bases, leaving 16 bases between the germline ends. This rearrangement joins TRBV12-3 or TRBV12-4 to TRBJ1-2; D may be TRBD1 (5 bases). Sequencing was performed on PBMCs. The sequence was collected from a middle-aged woman with multiple sclerosis. The CDR3 DNA sequence: TGTGCCAGCACCATGGGGCAGAATAGTGGCTACACCTTC. The encoded protein is CASTMGQNSGYTF.